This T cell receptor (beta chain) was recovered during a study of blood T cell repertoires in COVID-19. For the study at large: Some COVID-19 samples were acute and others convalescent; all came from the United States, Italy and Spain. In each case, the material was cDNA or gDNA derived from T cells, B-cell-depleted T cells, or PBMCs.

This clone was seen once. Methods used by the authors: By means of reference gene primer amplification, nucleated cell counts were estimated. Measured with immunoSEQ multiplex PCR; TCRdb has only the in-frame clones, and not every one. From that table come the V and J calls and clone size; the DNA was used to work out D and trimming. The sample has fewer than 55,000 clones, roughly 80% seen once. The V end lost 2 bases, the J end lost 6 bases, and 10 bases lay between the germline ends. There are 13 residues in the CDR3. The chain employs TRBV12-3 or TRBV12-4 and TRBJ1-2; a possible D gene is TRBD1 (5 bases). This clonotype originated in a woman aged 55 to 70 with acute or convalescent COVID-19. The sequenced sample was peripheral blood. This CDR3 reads CASSLTGTNGYTF. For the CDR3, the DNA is TGTGCCAGCAGTTTAACAGGAACCAATGGCTACACCTTC.